Listed below are T cell receptor beta chains from one sample, sequenced in a study of beta chain features in type 1 diabetes. The repertoire was sequenced with immunoSEQ multiplex PCR; TCRdb's copy has only in-frame clones and lacks some. The table has 150,000 to 190,000 clones, 11% seen once; the top ten hold roughly 2%. The sample taken for sequencing was central memory CD4+ T cells from blood. These receptor sequences come from a man between 18 and 29 years old in good health. CDR3s include the opening cysteine and the closing phenylalanine or tryptophan. D genes are given only for firm matches. Not every row has a clone size; where given, it reads once, few, many or a size class.

d_call: TRBD2; j_call: TRBJ2-1; v_call: TRBV7-2; clone_size: .; cdr3_aa: CASSFGLAVEQFF; cdr3_nt: TGTGCCAGCAGCTTCGGACTAGCGGTTGAGCAGTTCTTC
d_call: .; j_call: TRBJ2-3; v_call: TRBV28; clone_size: .; cdr3_aa: CASRSGGIGTDTQYF; cdr3_nt: TGTGCCAGCAGGTCTGGGGGGATAGGCACAGATACGCAGTATTTT
d_call: TRBD2; j_call: TRBJ2-4; v_call: TRBV9; clone_size: .; cdr3_aa: CASSVSPGRGGTLAKNIQYF; cdr3_nt: TGTGCCAGCAGCGTTTCTCCGGGGAGGGGCGGAACTTTAGCCAAAAACATTCAGTACTTC
d_call: TRBD1; j_call: TRBJ2-1; v_call: TRBV19; clone_size: .; cdr3_aa: CASNPTGGHEQFF; cdr3_nt: TGTGCCAGTAACCCAACAGGGGGCCATGAGCAGTTCTTC
d_call: TRBD1; j_call: TRBJ2-7; v_call: TRBV18; clone_size: .; cdr3_aa: CASSRTGASSYEQYF; cdr3_nt: TGTGCCAGCTCACGGACAGGGGCTAGCTCCTACGAGCAGTACTTC
d_call: .; j_call: TRBJ1-1; v_call: TRBV15; clone_size: many; cdr3_aa: CATSRGQRPAFF; cdr3_nt: TGTGCCACCAGCAGAGGTCAACGTCCAGCTTTCTTT
d_call: .; j_call: TRBJ1-1; v_call: TRBV14; clone_size: .; cdr3_aa: CASSVDTEAFF; cdr3_nt: TGTGCCAGCAGCGTAGACACTGAAGCTTTCTTT
d_call: .; j_call: TRBJ1-2; v_call: TRBV6-6; clone_size: few; cdr3_aa: CASRGGRGGYTF; cdr3_nt: TGTGCCAGCAGGGGAGGGAGGGGAGGCTACACCTTC
d_call: TRBD2; j_call: TRBJ2-1; v_call: TRBV25-1; clone_size: .; cdr3_aa: CASSDPSLAGKINNEQFF; cdr3_nt: TGTGCCAGCAGTGATCCAAGCCTAGCGGGAAAAATCAACAATGAGCAGTTCTTC
d_call: .; j_call: TRBJ1-2; v_call: TRBV30; clone_size: .; cdr3_aa: CAWSWSYGYTF; cdr3_nt: TGTGCCTGGAGTTGGTCCTATGGCTACACCTTC
d_call: TRBD1; j_call: TRBJ1-2; v_call: TRBV5-6; clone_size: .; cdr3_aa: CASSPDRSSIGYTF; cdr3_nt: TGTGCCAGCAGCCCGGACAGGTCGAGTATTGGCTACACCTTC
d_call: .; j_call: TRBJ1-5; v_call: TRBV9; clone_size: few; cdr3_aa: CASSVGTGFNQPQHF; cdr3_nt: TGTGCCAGCAGCGTAGGAACAGGCTTTAATCAGCCCCAGCATTTT
d_call: .; j_call: TRBJ2-1; v_call: TRBV10-3; clone_size: many; cdr3_aa: CAISAEYNEQFF; cdr3_nt: TGTGCCATCAGCGCGGAGTACAATGAGCAGTTCTTC
d_call: .; j_call: TRBJ2-1; v_call: TRBV27; clone_size: .; cdr3_aa: CASSWRGRTYNEQFF; cdr3_nt: TGTGCCAGCAGTTGGAGGGGGAGGACCTACAATGAGCAGTTCTTC
d_call: .; j_call: TRBJ2-2; v_call: TRBV7-3; clone_size: few; cdr3_aa: CASSQAARGTGELFF; cdr3_nt: TGTGCCAGCAGCCAGGCGGCCAGGGGCACCGGGGAGCTGTTTTTT
d_call: .; j_call: TRBJ1-1; v_call: TRBV5-4; clone_size: few; cdr3_aa: CASSLQDSGPKAFF; cdr3_nt: TGTGCCAGCAGCCTACAGGATAGCGGACCGAAAGCTTTCTTT
d_call: TRBD1; j_call: TRBJ2-7; v_call: TRBV27; clone_size: .; cdr3_aa: CASSSLDRSYEQYF; cdr3_nt: TGTGCCAGCAGTTCCTTGGACAGGTCCTACGAGCAGTACTTC
d_call: .; j_call: TRBJ2-1; v_call: TRBV9; clone_size: few; cdr3_aa: CASSLEGQQFF; cdr3_nt: TGTGCCAGCAGCCTCGAGGGACAACAGTTCTTC
d_call: .; j_call: TRBJ1-1; v_call: TRBV29-1; clone_size: .; cdr3_aa: CSVDRGLTEAFF; cdr3_nt: TGCAGCGTTGATCGGGGGTTGACTGAAGCTTTCTTT
d_call: TRBD1; j_call: TRBJ2-3; v_call: TRBV4-3; clone_size: .; cdr3_aa: CASSSQTGVPLNTQYF; cdr3_nt: TGCGCCAGCAGCTCCCAAACAGGGGTCCCCCTGAATACGCAGTATTTT
d_call: .; j_call: TRBJ1-3; v_call: TRBV7-3; clone_size: few; cdr3_aa: CASSQPGSGNTIYF; cdr3_nt: TGTGCCAGCAGCCAGCCAGGTTCTGGAAACACCATATATTTT
d_call: TRBD1; j_call: TRBJ2-7; v_call: TRBV19; clone_size: .; cdr3_aa: CASSIETGGYEQYF; cdr3_nt: TGTGCCAGTAGTATAGAGACAGGGGGCTACGAGCAGTACTTC
d_call: .; j_call: TRBJ2-7; v_call: TRBV10-3; clone_size: .; cdr3_aa: CAISESHIFSYEQYF; cdr3_nt: TGTGCCATCAGTGAGTCTCACATCTTCTCCTACGAGCAGTACTTC
d_call: .; j_call: TRBJ2-1; v_call: TRBV4-3; clone_size: .; cdr3_aa: CASSQFQGVLYNEQFF; cdr3_nt: TGCGCCAGCAGCCAATTCCAGGGAGTCCTCTACAATGAGCAGTTCTTC
d_call: .; j_call: TRBJ2-7; v_call: TRBV19; clone_size: .; cdr3_aa: CASSSSAGVEQYF; cdr3_nt: TGTGCCAGTAGCTCTTCCGCAGGGGTCGAGCAGTACTTC
d_call: .; j_call: TRBJ2-7; v_call: TRBV18; clone_size: .; cdr3_aa: CASSPRARDHEQYF; cdr3_nt: TGTGCCAGCTCACCACGGGCCAGGGACCACGAGCAGTACTTC
d_call: .; j_call: TRBJ2-1; v_call: TRBV7-3; clone_size: .; cdr3_aa: CASSMDSSGQFF; cdr3_nt: TGTGCCAGCAGCATGGACAGTTCGGGGCAGTTCTTC
d_call: TRBD1; j_call: TRBJ2-5; v_call: TRBV5-4; clone_size: .; cdr3_aa: CASSRTGAETQYF; cdr3_nt: TGTGCCAGCAGCCGGACAGGGGCAGAGACCCAGTACTTC
d_call: .; j_call: TRBJ2-7; v_call: TRBV29-1; clone_size: many; cdr3_aa: CSASTAGEQYF; cdr3_nt: TGCAGCGCCTCGACAGCAGGGGAGCAGTACTTC
d_call: .; j_call: TRBJ1-1; v_call: TRBV15; clone_size: once; cdr3_aa: CATSRDEGSRNTEAFF; cdr3_nt: TGTGCCACCAGCAGAGATGAAGGTAGCCGGAACACTGAAGCTTTCTTT
d_call: TRBD2; j_call: TRBJ2-3; v_call: TRBV4-2; clone_size: .; cdr3_aa: CASSLTSGGTTDTQYF; cdr3_nt: TGTGCCAGCAGCCTCACTAGCGGGGGGACCACAGATACGCAGTATTTT
d_call: .; j_call: TRBJ2-2; v_call: TRBV19; clone_size: .; cdr3_aa: CASNGKANTGELFF; cdr3_nt: TGTGCCAGTAATGGCAAAGCGAACACCGGGGAGCTGTTTTTT
d_call: .; j_call: TRBJ1-4; v_call: TRBV6-6; clone_size: .; cdr3_aa: CASSYHDRLREKLFF; cdr3_nt: TGTGCCAGCAGTTACCATGACAGACTCAGGGAAAAACTGTTTTTT
d_call: .; j_call: TRBJ2-5; v_call: TRBV11-3; clone_size: .; cdr3_aa: CASSTGRFETQYF; cdr3_nt: TGTGCCAGCAGCACAGGCAGGTTTGAGACCCAGTACTTC
d_call: .; j_call: TRBJ2-1; v_call: TRBV7-3; clone_size: .; cdr3_aa: CASSLSVIYNEQFF; cdr3_nt: TGTGCCAGCAGCTTAAGTGTGATTTACAATGAGCAGTTCTTC
d_call: .; j_call: TRBJ2-7; v_call: TRBV7-9; clone_size: few; cdr3_aa: CASSLWEDALSYEQYF; cdr3_nt: TGTGCCAGCAGCTTATGGGAAGACGCTCTTTCCTACGAGCAGTACTTC
d_call: TRBD1; j_call: TRBJ2-7; v_call: TRBV2; clone_size: few; cdr3_aa: CASRNRDRTYEQYF; cdr3_nt: TGTGCCAGCAGAAACCGGGACAGGACCTACGAGCAGTACTTC